A selection of T cell receptor beta chains follows, all from one sample in a study of T cell responses to AZD1222 COVID-19 vaccine. Sequencing used immunoSEQ multiplex PCR; TCRdb keeps in-frame clones, though not all of them. The sample has 150,000 to 200,000 clones, 90% to 95% seen once. The sequences come from peripheral blood, collected 28 days after the second AZD1222 dose. Receptor source: an adult who received the AZD1222 COVID-19 vaccine. Both conserved end residues are part of each CDR3. The D gene is left open where the match is weak. Only some rows state a clone size, as once, few, many or a class for expanded clones.

TRBV9	TRBJ2-7	.	.	CASSVGLLQDEQYF	TGTGCCAGCAGCGTAGGGCTACTTCAGGACGAGCAGTACTTC
TRBV2	TRBJ2-7	few	TRBD1	CASSEAPGQGSPEQYF	TGTGCCAGCAGTGAAGCGCCGGGACAGGGTTCCCCTGAGCAGTACTTC
TRBV7-9	TRBJ2-7	once	TRBD1	CASSSPGQTYEQYF	TGTGCCAGCAGCTCCCCGGGACAGACCTACGAGCAGTACTTC
TRBV15	TRBJ2-7	once	.	CATSRDPSRITSYEQYF	TGTGCCACCAGCAGAGATCCCTCCCGGATTACCTCCTACGAGCAGTACTTC
TRBV4-1	TRBJ2-7	.	TRBD2	CASSQMAVGLYSGGRYEQYF	TGCGCCAGCAGCCAAATGGCCGTGGGACTTTACTCTGGCGGGAGGTACGAGCAGTACTTC
TRBV6-6	TRBJ2-7	.	TRBD2	CASSYRTSGTYEQYF	TGTGCCAGCAGTTACCGGACTAGCGGGACCTACGAGCAGTACTTC
TRBV7-2	TRBJ2-1	.	TRBD2	CASSLIAGYGVEQFF	TGTGCCAGCAGCTTAATAGCGGGATATGGAGTTGAGCAGTTCTTC
TRBV29-1	TRBJ1-2	.	.	CSVEQRGRGNYGYTF	TGCAGCGTTGAACAGAGGGGCAGGGGTAACTATGGCTACACCTTC
TRBV4-1	TRBJ1-1	many	.	CASSSRVRNTEAFF	TGCGCCAGCAGTTCGAGGGTCCGTAACACTGAAGCTTTCTTT
TRBV5-4	TRBJ2-1	.	TRBD2	CASSRSVAGVSYEQFF	TGTGCCAGCAGCCGCTCCGTAGCGGGAGTCAGCTATGAGCAGTTCTTC
TRBV2	TRBJ1-1	few	.	CASRKGHSNTEAFF	TGTGCCAGCAGGAAGGGACACTCAAACACTGAAGCTTTCTTT